A selection of T cell receptor beta chains follows, all from one sample in a study of shared clonotypes between healthy human individuals. Produced via immunoSEQ multiplex PCR; TCRdb's table is partial and in-frame only. The table has some 700,000 clones, less than 95% seen once. The sample comprised memory CD8+ T cells from PBMCs. These receptors were collected from a man younger than 30 in good health. Some clones in this sample may be carry-over from other donors' samples. CDR3s include the opening cysteine and the closing phenylalanine or tryptophan. A D gene is named only where the DNA matches it firmly.

CDR3aa: CASSFLGQVGVYEQYF; CDR3nt: TGTGCCAGCAGTTTCCTTGGACAGGTGGGGGTCTACGAGCAGTACTTC; v_gene: TRBV27; j_gene: TRBJ2-7; d_gene: TRBD1
CDR3aa: CASSYFEPSTDTQYF; CDR3nt: TGTGCCAGCAGTTACTTCGAACCCAGCACAGATACGCAGTATTTT; v_gene: TRBV6-6; j_gene: TRBJ2-3; d_gene: NA
CDR3aa: CASSLVGTSGRPYNEQFF; CDR3nt: TGTGCCAGCAGCTTAGTAGGGACTAGCGGGAGACCCTACAATGAGCAGTTCTTC; v_gene: TRBV7-6; j_gene: TRBJ2-1; d_gene: TRBD2
CDR3aa: CASSPEGVYGYTF; CDR3nt: TGTGCCAGCAGCCCCGAGGGAGTCTATGGCTACACCTTC; v_gene: TRBV13; j_gene: TRBJ1-2; d_gene: NA
CDR3aa: CAISESWTGLYNEQFF; CDR3nt: TGTGCCATCAGTGAGTCGTGGACAGGGCTTTACAATGAGCAGTTCTTC; v_gene: TRBV10-3; j_gene: TRBJ2-1; d_gene: TRBD1
CDR3aa: CASSSNQWGDYNEQFF; CDR3nt: TGTGCCAGCAGCTCGAACCAGTGGGGGGATTACAATGAGCAGTTCTTC; v_gene: TRBV11-2; j_gene: TRBJ2-1; d_gene: NA
CDR3aa: CASSPRTGDSYEQYF; CDR3nt: TGCGCCAGCAGCCCGAGGACAGGGGACTCCTACGAGCAGTACTTC; v_gene: TRBV5-1; j_gene: TRBJ2-7; d_gene: TRBD1
CDR3aa: CASSLGWDTSSSGNTIYF; CDR3nt: TGCGCCAGCAGCTTGGGCTGGGACACCTCCAGCTCTGGAAACACCATATATTTT; v_gene: TRBV5-1; j_gene: TRBJ1-3; d_gene: NA
CDR3aa: CASGLRFDEQYF; CDR3nt: TGTGCCAGCGGGCTTAGGTTCGACGAGCAGTACTTC; v_gene: TRBV27; j_gene: TRBJ2-7; d_gene: NA
CDR3aa: CASSVARTGYTGELFF; CDR3nt: TGTGCCAGCAGCGTAGCACGGACAGGGTACACCGGGGAGCTGTTTTTT; v_gene: TRBV9; j_gene: TRBJ2-2; d_gene: TRBD1
CDR3aa: CASSLTRLAGVTGELFF; CDR3nt: TGTGCCAGCAGCTTAACACGGCTAGCGGGAGTAACGGGGGAGCTGTTTTTT; v_gene: TRBV7-2; j_gene: TRBJ2-2; d_gene: TRBD2